Each of the 24 T cell receptor beta chains below was sequenced from the same sample in a study of shared clonotypes between healthy human individuals. Method: immunoSEQ multiplex PCR; TCRdb's copy keeps in-frame clones and lacks some. In the table there are hundreds of thousands of clones, around 97% of which are singletons. Sequenced material: naive CD4+ T cells sorted from blood. Noted subset: CD45RA+ positively selected. Receptors were obtained from a woman aged 25 to 39 in good health.

The V and J genes are TRBV18 and TRBJ2-1, with D tentatively TRBD1 or TRBD2 (5 bases each). Germline loops: CDR1 KGHSH, CDR2 LQKENI. The CDR3 is 13 amino acids. Trimming stripped 0 bases from V and 8 bases from J, with 8 bases between. The CDR3 DNA follows: TGTGCCAGCTCACCACCGGGGGTTTATGAGCAGTTCTTC. Translating gives CASSPPGVYEQFF.

The V gene is TRBV5-1, the J gene TRBJ2-3, with 10 positions matching TRBD1. This CDR3 has 15 amino acids. Germline CDR1 SGHRS, CDR2 YFSETQ. Losses at the gene ends were 3 bases for V and 4 bases for J; bases not matched to a gene: 5. CDR3 DNA: TGCGCCAGCAGCTCGGGACAGGGGTTATCAGATACGCAGTATTTT. This codes for CASSSGQGLSDTQYF.

The rearrangement links TRBV28 to TRBJ1-5; weak D call: TRBD1 (6 bases). In germline, CDR1 is MDHEN, CDR2 SYDVKM. The CDR3 totals 20 residues. V lost 3 bases to trimming and J lost 3 bases, with 27 bases between them. The CDR3 reads CASSFGRRGRTGTNNQPQHF. CDR3 DNA sequence: TGTGCCAGCAGTTTCGGGCGCAGGGGCCGTACCGGGACGAACAATCAGCCCCAGCATTTT.

The gene calls are TRBV11-2 and TRBJ2-7; D may match TRBD1 or TRBD2 (5 bases each). The CDR3 runs 15 residues. The V end was cut by 5 bases, the J end by 2 bases, with 16 bases between. From germline, CDR1 is SGHAT and CDR2 FQNNGV. The CDR3 protein is CASSQVAGRAYEQYF. The CDR3 DNA is TGTGCCAGCAGCCAGGTCGCGGGCAGGGCCTACGAGCAGTACTTC.

The CDR3, as DNA: TGCAGCGTCGCCGGGACTCTACGTGGGGCCAACGTCCTGACTTTC. Translation gives CSVAGTLRGANVLTF. This chain joins TRBV29-1 and TRBJ2-6; possibly TRBD2 for D (6 bases). CDR1 is SQVTM and CDR2 is ANQGSEA in the germline V gene. V was pared by 6 bases and J by 3 bases, with 15 bases between. CDR3 length: 15 amino acids.

V usage is TRBV2 and J usage is TRBJ2-5; D is uncertain. V was trimmed by 8 bases and J by 4 bases, leaving 14 bases between them. The CDR3 has 13 amino acids. Per germline, CDR1 SNHLY and CDR2 FYNNEI. The CDR3 bases are TGTGCCAGCCCGGCAGCGTCAGGAGAGACCCAGTACTTC. Amino acids: CASPAASGETQYF.

This clone has a handful of counts. The chain uses TRBV2 and TRBJ1-1, with D maybe TRBD1 (5 bases). Trimming stripped 4 bases from V and 3 bases from J, with 12 bases between. Germline CDR1 and CDR2: SNHLY and FYNNEI. The CDR3 loop spans 14 amino acids. The CDR3 nucleotides read TGTGCCAGCAGTGTCCGGGGGTGGGACACTGAAGCTTTCTTT. This sequence encodes CASSVRGWDTEAFF.

The chain recombines TRBV25-1 with TRBJ2-1, with TRBD2 identical over 7 bases. Looked up from germline, CDR1 is MGHDK and CDR2 is SYGVNS. The V segment lost 3 bases and the J segment 7 bases; nucleotides outside the gene matches: 9. There are 15 residues in the CDR3. The CDR3 coding sequence is TGTGCCAGCAGTGAGGGAGGGAGGGCCAAAAATGAGCAGTTCTTC. It yields the protein CASSEGGRAKNEQFF.

V usage is TRBV7-9 and J usage is TRBJ2-1; D might be TRBD2 (7 bases). This CDR3 contains 14 residues. Germline CDR1 is SEHNR and CDR2 is FQNEAQ (reference sequence). V was clipped by 6 bases and J by 8 bases, with 17 bases between them. This CDR3 reads CASSSRGGVDEQFF. The CDR3 DNA reads as TGTGCCAGCAGTTCGAGAGGGGGGGTCGATGAGCAGTTCTTC.

V and J are TRBV2 and TRBJ1-1; possibly TRBD1 for D (5 bases). CDR1 is SNHLY and CDR2 is FYNNEI in the germline V gene. The CDR3 consists of 15 residues. V lost 7 bases, J lost 6 bases, and 21 bases lay in between. CDR3 in DNA: TGTGCCAGCAAACAACCGGCGGGGGGAGCGGCTGAAGCTTTCTTT. Translation: CASKQPAGGAAEAFF.

The chain combines TRBV4-1 with TRBJ2-7; maybe TRBD2 (5 bases). This CDR3 has 11 residues. CDR1 MGHRA and CDR2 YSYEKL come from the germline V gene. Trimming took 4 bases from V and 7 from J, leaving 8 bases between them. CDR3 sequence reads: CASSLRGEQYF. CDR3 coding DNA: TGCGCCAGCAGCCTCCGAGGGGAGCAGTACTTC.

The J gene is TRBJ2-5, the V gene TRBV7-9; TRBD2 is a possible D gene (7 bases). Trimming took 5 bases from V and 5 from J, leaving 18 bases between them. The V gene's germline CDR1 is SEHNR and CDR2 FQNEAQ (reference sequence). There are 15 residues in the CDR3. DNA for the CDR3: TGTGCCAGCAGCCCCGGGTGGGGGGGCTGGGAGACCCAGTACTTC. Protein sequence: CASSPGWGGWETQYF. Drawing the rest from reference TRBV7-9 and TRBJ2-5, the complete variable domain is DTGVSQNPRHKITKRGQNVTFRCDPISEHNRLYWYRQTLGQGPEFLTYFQNEAQLEKSRLLSDRFSAERPKGSFSTLEIQRTEQGDSAMYLCASSPGWGGWETQYFGPGTRLLVL.

The J gene is TRBJ1-2, the V gene TRBV28; no clear D gene. The CDR3 totals 13 residues. Between the trimmed V and J ends, which lost 5 bases and 4 bases, there was a span of 11 bases. Germline loops: CDR1 MDHEN, CDR2 SYDVKM. CDR3 residues: CASSPRDFYGYTF. The CDR3 DNA sequence: TGTGCCAGCAGTCCACGGGATTTCTATGGCTACACCTTC.

The chain employs TRBV27 and TRBJ1-5; possibly TRBD1 for D (5 bases). V gave up 8 bases and J gave up 5 bases, with 25 bases separating them. The CDR3 is made up of 17 amino acids. The germline V gene has CDR1 MNHEY and CDR2 SMNVEV (reference sequence). The CDR3 bases are TGTGCCAGCGCATCTTCCAACGGGGGTTGGGGTCATCAGCCCCAGCATTTT. Protein sequence: CASASSNGGWGHQPQHF.

The V call is TRBV5-6, the J call TRBJ1-3; D is unclear. V lost 2 bases, J lost 0 bases, and 21 bases lay in between. This CDR3 region has 19 residues. Per the germline V gene, CDR1 is SGHDT and CDR2 is YYEEEE. The DNA for the CDR3 is TGTGCCAGCAGCTTTGGAAGGTTCTCTGTCATTCTCTCTGGAAACACCATATATTTT. This codes for CASSFGRFSVILSGNTIYF.

The genes are TRBV19 and TRBJ1-1; TRBD1 might be the D (6 bases). Germline-derived CDR1 and CDR2 are LNHDA and SQIVND (reference sequence). V was shortened by 6 bases and J by 7 bases, with 15 bases between the two germline ends. This CDR3 spans 13 amino acids. DNA of the CDR3: TGTGCCAGTAGCGGTCCGGGGGCGAGTGAAGCTTTCTTT. Protein product: CASSGPGASEAFF.

This clone was found a few times. V gene TRBV19 combines with J gene TRBJ1-5; no definite D call. The CDR3 runs to 14 residues. Trimming shortened V by 4 bases and J by 2 bases, and 9 bases separated the two germline ends. The germline gives CDR1 LNHDA, CDR2 SQIVND (reference sequence). The CDR3 nucleotides are TGTGCCAGTAGTAGTCCCGGGCGCAATCAGCCCCAGCATTTT. Translated, it gives CASSSPGRNQPQHF.

The chain links TRBV18 to TRBJ2-5; unclear D gene. Trimming pared 2 bases from V and 0 bases from J, leaving 19 bases between. The CDR3 loop spans 18 amino acids. Germline CDR1 reads KGHSH; CDR2 reads LQKENI. The CDR3 here is CASSPTQNPFWDQETQYF. DNA for the CDR3: TGTGCCAGCTCACCAACCCAGAATCCATTTTGGGACCAAGAGACCCAGTACTTC.

The chain recombines TRBV6-5 with TRBJ1-5; TRBD1 is a possible D gene (5 bases). The V end was cut by 2 bases, the J end by 6 bases, with 11 bases between. The CDR3 length is 14 residues. The germline V gene encodes CDR1 MNHEY and CDR2 SVGAGI. The CDR3 region is CASSYRRGFQPQHF. The CDR3 DNA reads TGTGCCAGCAGTTACCGAAGGGGTTTTCAGCCCCAGCATTTT.

The V gene is TRBV5-1, the J gene TRBJ1-5, with D uncertain. Germline V gene sequence: CDR1 SGHRS, CDR2 YFSETQ. This CDR3 contains 12 residues. V was trimmed by 0 bases and J by 7 bases, leaving 5 bases between them. For the CDR3, the DNA is TGCGCCAGCAGCTTGGAGGGACAGCCCCAGCATTTT. Encoded protein: CASSLEGQPQHF.

The J gene is TRBJ1-6, the V gene TRBV19, with D unclear. The germline V gene encodes CDR1 LNHDA and CDR2 SQIVND (reference sequence). The CDR3 has 14 residues. V was clipped by 10 bases and J by 10 bases, with 20 bases between them. The CDR3: CATSIEGTGSPLHF. For the CDR3, the DNA is TGTGCCACCAGTATAGAGGGAACCGGGTCACCCCTCCACTTT.

The J gene is TRBJ2-7, the V gene TRBV28, with a weak D call TRBD1 (6 bases). Germline values: CDR1 MDHEN, CDR2 SYDVKM. Trimming removed 6 bases at V and 1 base at J, with 13 bases between. The CDR3 consists of 14 residues. CDR3 sequence reads: CASRPGQASYEQYF. The CDR3 nucleotides read TGTGCCAGCAGGCCGGGACAAGCGTCCTACGAGCAGTACTTC.

This clone was picked up a small number of times. The chain joins TRBV2 to TRBJ1-1; 7 nucleotides align to TRBD1. Looked up from germline, CDR1 is SNHLY and CDR2 is FYNNEI. The CDR3 has 12 residues. After removal of 8 bases from V and 6 bases from J, the junction contained 6 bases not matched to a gene. The CDR3 coding sequence is TGTGCCAGCGTACAGGGGTGGGCTGAAGCTTTCTTT. Encoded protein: CASVQGWAEAFF.

The chain recombines TRBV30 with TRBJ2-1; TRBD2 matches at 7 bases. Germline loops: CDR1 GTSNPN, CDR2 SVGIG (reference sequence). With V trimmed by 5 bases and J by 6 bases, 10 bases remained unmatched. The CDR3 is 14 amino acids. CDR3 sequence reads: CAWDGLVRLNEQFF. The DNA of the CDR3 is TGTGCCTGGGACGGACTAGTGAGGCTCAATGAGCAGTTCTTC. Full variable domain (missing parts from reference TRBV30 and TRBJ2-1): SQTIHQWPATLVQPVGSPLSLECTVEGTSNPNLYWYRQAAGRGLQLLFYSVGIGQISSEVPQNLSASRPQDRQFILSSKKLLLSDSGFYLCAWDGLVRLNEQFFGPGTRLTVL.